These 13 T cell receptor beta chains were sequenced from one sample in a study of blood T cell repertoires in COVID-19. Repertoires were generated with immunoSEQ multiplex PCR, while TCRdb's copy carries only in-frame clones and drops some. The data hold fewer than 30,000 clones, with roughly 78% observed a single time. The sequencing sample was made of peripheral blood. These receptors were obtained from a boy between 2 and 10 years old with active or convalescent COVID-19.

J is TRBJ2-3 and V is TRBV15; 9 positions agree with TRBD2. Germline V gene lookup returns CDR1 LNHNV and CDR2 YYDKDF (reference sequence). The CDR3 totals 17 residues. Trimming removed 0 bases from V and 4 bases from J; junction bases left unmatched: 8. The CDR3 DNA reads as TGTGCCACCAGCAGAGAAGGTAGCGGGAGTTTCGCAGATACGCAGTATTTT. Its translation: CATSREGSGSFADTQYF.

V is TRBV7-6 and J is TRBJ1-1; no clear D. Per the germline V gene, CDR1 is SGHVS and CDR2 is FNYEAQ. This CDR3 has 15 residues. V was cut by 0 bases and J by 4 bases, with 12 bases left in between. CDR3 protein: CASSLAMLPVTEAFF. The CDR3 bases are TGTGCCAGCAGCTTAGCGATGTTGCCGGTCACTGAAGCTTTCTTT. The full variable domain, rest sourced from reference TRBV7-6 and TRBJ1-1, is GAGVSQSPRYKVTKRGQDVALRCDPISGHVSLYWYRQALGQGPEFLTYFNYEAQQDKSGLPNDRFSAERPEGSISTLTIQRTEQRDSAMYRCASSLAMLPVTEAFFGQGTRLTVV.

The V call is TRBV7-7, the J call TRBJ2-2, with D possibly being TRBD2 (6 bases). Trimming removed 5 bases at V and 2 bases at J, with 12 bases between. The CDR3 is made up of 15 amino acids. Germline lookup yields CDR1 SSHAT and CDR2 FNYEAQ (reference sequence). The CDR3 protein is CASSPSGTNTGELFF. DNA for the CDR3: TGTGCCAGCAGCCCTTCTGGGACTAACACCGGGGAGCTGTTTTTT. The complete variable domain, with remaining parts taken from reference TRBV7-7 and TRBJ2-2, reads GAGVSQSPRYKVTKRGQDVTLRCDPISSHATLYWYQQALGQGPEFLTYFNYEAQPDKSGLPSDRFSAERPEGSISTLTIQRTEQRDSAMYRCASSPSGTNTGELFFGEGSRLTVL.

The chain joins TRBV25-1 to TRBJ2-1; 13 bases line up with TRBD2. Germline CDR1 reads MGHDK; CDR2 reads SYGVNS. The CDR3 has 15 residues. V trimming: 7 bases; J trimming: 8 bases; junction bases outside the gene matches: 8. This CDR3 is CASTIGLAGVYEQFF. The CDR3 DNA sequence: TGTGCCAGCACCATCGGACTAGCGGGAGTCTATGAGCAGTTCTTC.

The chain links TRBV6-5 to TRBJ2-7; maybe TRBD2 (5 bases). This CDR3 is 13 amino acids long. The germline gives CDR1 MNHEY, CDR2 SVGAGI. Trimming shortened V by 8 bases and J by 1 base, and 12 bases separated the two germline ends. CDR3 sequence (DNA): TGTGCCAGCCGCTCCGGGGATTCCTACGAGCAGTACTTC. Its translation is CASRSGDSYEQYF.

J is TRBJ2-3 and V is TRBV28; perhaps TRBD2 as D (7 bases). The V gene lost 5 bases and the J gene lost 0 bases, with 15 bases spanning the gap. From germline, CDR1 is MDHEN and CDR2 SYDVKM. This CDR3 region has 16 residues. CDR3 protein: CASSVTGRGSTDTQYF. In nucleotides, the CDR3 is TGTGCCAGCAGTGTCACAGGGCGGGGGAGCACAGATACGCAGTATTTT.

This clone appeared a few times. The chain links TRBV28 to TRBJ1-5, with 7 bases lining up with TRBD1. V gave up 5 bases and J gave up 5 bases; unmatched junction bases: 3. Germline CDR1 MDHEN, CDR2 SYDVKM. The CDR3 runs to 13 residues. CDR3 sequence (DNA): TGTGCCAGCAGTACAGGGGAAGATCAGCCCCAGCATTTT. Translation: CASSTGEDQPQHF.

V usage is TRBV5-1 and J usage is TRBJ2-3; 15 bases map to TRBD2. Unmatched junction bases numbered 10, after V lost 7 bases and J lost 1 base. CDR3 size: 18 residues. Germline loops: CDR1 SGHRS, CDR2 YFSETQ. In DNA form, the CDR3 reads TGCGCCAGCTCTACGGGACTAGCGGGGGGTATACGCACAGATACGCAGTATTTT. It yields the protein CASSTGLAGGIRTDTQYF. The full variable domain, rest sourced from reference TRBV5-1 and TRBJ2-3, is KAGVTQTPRYLIKTRGQQVTLSCSPISGHRSVSWYQQTPGQGLQFLFEYFSETQRNKGNFPGRFSGRQFSNSRSEMNVSTLELGDSALYLCASSTGLAGGIRTDTQYFGPGTRLTVL.

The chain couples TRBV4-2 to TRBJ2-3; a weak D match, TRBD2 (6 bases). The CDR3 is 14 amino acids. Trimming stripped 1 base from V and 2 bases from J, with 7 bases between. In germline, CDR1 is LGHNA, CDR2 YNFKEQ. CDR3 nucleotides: TGTGCCAGCAGCCAAGGACTAGTCACAGATACGCAGTATTTT. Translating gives CASSQGLVTDTQYF.

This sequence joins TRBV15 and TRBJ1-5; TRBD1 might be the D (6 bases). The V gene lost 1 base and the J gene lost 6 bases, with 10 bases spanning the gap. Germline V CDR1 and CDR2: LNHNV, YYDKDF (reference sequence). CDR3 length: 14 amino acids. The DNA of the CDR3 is TGTGCCACCAGCAGAGTGGGGGCGGGTCAGCCCCAGCATTTT. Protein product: CATSRVGAGQPQHF. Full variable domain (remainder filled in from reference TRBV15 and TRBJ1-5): DAMVIQNPRYQVTQFGKPVTLSCSQTLNHNVMYWYQQKSSQAPKLLFHYYDKDFNNEADTPDNFQSRRPNTSFCFLDIRSPGLGDTAMYLCATSRVGAGQPQHFGDGTRLSIL.

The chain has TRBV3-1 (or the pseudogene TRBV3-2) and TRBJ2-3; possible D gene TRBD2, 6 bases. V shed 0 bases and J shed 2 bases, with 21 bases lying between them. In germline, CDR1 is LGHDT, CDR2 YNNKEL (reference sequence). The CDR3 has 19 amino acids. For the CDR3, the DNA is TGTGCCAGCAGCCAAGAACGGGCCCCGCGGGGCTCGACCACAGATACGCAGTATTTT. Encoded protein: CASSQERAPRGSTTDTQYF.

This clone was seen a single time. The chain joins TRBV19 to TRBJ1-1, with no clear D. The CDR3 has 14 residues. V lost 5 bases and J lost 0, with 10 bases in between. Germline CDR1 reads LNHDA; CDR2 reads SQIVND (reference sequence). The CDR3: CASSPSELNTEAFF. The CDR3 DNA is TGTGCCAGTAGTCCCTCAGAACTGAACACTGAAGCTTTCTTT.

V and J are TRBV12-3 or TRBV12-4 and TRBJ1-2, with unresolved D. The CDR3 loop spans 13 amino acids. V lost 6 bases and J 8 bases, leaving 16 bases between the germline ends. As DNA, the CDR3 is TGTGCCAGCAGCCCGGGAGGCCCCAAAGGCTACACCTTC. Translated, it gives CASSPGGPKGYTF.